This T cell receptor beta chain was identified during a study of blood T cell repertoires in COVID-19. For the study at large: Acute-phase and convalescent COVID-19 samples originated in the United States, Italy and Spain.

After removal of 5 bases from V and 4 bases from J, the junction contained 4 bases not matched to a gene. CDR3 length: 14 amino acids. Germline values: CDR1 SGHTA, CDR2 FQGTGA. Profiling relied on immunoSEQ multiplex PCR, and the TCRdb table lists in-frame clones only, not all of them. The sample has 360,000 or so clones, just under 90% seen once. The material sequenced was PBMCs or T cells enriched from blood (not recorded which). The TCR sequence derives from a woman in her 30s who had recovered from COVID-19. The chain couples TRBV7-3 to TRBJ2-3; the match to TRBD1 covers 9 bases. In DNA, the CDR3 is TGTGCCAGCAGCCGGACAGGGGTCCCAGATACGCAGTATTTT. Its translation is CASSRTGVPDTQYF.